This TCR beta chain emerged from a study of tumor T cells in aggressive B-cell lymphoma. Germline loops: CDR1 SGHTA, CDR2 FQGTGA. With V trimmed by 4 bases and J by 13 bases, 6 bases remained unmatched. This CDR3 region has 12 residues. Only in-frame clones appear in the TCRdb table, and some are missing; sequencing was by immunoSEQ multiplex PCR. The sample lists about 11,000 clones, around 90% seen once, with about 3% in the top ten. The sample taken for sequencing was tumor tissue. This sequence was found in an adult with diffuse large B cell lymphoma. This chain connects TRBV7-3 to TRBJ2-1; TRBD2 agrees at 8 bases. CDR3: CASSSPGGPQFF. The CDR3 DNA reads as TGTGCCAGCAGCTCCCCGGGAGGGCCCCAGTTCTTC.